This T cell receptor (beta chain) comes out of a study of shared clonotypes between healthy human individuals. This clone was detected ten times or more. The CDR3 covers 13 residues. Trimming stripped 3 bases from V and 0 bases from J, with 3 bases between. CDR1 and CDR2 (germline): SQVTM, ANQGSEA. The sequenced material, unsorted PBMC DNA, was run on ten immunoSEQ deep assay plates. Clones were sequenced by immunoSEQ multiplex PCR, and TCRdb holds only the in-frame ones, with some missing. The sample yields some 96,000 clones, less than 50% seen once. Sequencing used PBMCs. V is TRBV29-1 and J is TRBJ2-6, with D uncertain. The receptor comes from a woman in her thirties or forties in good health. Some clones in this sample may be carry-over from other donors' samples. CDR3 nucleotide sequence: TGCAGCGTTGAGGGCTCTGGGGCCAACGTCCTGACTTTC. Translating gives CSVEGSGANVLTF.